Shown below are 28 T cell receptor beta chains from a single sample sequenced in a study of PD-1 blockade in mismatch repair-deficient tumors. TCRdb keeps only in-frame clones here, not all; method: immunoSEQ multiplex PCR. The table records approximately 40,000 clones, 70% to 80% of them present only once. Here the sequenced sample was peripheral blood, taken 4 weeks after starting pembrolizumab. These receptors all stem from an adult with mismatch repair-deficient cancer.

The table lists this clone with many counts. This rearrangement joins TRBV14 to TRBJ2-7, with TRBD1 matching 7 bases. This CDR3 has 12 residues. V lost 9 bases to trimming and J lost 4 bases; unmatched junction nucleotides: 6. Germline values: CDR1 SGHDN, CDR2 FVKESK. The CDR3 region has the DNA TGTGCCAGACGGGACAGAGAGTACGAGCAGTACTTC. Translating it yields CARRDREYEQYF.

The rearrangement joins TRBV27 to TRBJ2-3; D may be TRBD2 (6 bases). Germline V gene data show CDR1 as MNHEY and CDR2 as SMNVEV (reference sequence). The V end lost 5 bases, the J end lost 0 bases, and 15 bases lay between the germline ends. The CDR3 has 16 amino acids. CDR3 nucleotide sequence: TGTGCCAGCAGTCAGAATAGCGGTACTAGCACAGATACGCAGTATTTT. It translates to CASSQNSGTSTDTQYF.

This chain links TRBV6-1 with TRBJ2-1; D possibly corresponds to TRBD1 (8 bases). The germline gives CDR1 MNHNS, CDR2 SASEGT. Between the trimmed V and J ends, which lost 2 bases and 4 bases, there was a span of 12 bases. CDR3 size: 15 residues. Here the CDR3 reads CASSETGGGYNEQFF. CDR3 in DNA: TGTGCCAGCAGTGAAACAGGGGGGGGTTACAATGAGCAGTTCTTC.

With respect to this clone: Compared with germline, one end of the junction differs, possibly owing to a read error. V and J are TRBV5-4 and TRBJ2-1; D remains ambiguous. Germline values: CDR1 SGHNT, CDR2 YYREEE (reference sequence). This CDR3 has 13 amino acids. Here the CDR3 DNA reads TGTGCCAGCAGCCCCTCGTCCTCCAATGAGCAGTTCTTC. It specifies CASSPSSSNEQFF.

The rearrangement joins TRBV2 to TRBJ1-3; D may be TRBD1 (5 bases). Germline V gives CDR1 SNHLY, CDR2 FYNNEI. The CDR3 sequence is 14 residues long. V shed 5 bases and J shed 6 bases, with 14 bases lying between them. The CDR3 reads CASSRSGQLNTIYF. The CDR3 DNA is TGTGCCAGCAGTAGAAGCGGACAACTAAACACCATATATTTT.

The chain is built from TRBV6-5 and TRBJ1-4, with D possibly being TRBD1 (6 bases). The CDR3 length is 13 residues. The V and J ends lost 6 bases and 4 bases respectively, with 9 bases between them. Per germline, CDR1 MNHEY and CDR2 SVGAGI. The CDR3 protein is CASRDSLNEKLFF. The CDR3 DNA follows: TGTGCCAGCAGGGACAGCCTTAATGAAAAACTGTTTTTT.

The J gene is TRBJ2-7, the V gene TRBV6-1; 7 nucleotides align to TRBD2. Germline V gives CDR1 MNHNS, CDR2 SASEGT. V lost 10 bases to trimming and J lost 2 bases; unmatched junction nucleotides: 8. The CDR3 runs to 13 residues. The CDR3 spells CATKAGIAYEQYF. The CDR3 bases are TGTGCCACAAAAGCGGGGATTGCCTACGAGCAGTACTTC.

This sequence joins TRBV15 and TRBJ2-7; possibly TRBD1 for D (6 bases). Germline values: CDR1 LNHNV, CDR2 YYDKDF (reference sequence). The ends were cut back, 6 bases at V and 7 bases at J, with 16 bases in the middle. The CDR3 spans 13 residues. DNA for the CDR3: TGTGCCACCAGGTGGACAGATGGCGTTGAGCAGTACTTC. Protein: CATRWTDGVEQYF.

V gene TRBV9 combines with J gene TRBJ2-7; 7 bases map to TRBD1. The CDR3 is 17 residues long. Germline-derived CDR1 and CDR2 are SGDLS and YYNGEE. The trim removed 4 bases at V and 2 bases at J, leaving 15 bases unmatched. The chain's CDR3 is CASSSSTDRVSPYEQYF. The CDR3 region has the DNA TGTGCCAGCAGCTCATCCACCGACAGGGTGTCACCCTACGAGCAGTACTTC.

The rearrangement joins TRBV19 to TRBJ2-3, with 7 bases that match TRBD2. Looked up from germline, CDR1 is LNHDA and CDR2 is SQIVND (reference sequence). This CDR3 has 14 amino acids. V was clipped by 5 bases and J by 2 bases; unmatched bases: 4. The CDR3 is CASSPGRLTDTQYF. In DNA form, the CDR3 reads TGTGCCAGTAGTCCCGGGAGGCTCACAGATACGCAGTATTTT.

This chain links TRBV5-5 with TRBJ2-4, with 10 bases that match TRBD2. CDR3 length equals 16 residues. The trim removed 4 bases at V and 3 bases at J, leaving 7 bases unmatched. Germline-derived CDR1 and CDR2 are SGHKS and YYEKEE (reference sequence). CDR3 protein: CASSPGLAGVKNIQYF. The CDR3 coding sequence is TGTGCCAGCAGCCCGGGGCTAGCGGGGGTCAAAAACATTCAGTACTTC.

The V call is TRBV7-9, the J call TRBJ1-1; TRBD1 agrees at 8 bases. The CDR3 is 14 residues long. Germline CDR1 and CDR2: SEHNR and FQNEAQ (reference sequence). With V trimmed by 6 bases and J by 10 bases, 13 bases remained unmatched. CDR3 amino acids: CASRSGQGGFGAFF. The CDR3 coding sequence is TGTGCCAGCAGATCAGGACAGGGAGGCTTCGGAGCTTTCTTT. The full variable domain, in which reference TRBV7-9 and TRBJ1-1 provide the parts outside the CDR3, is DTGVSQNPRHKITKRGQNVTFRCDPISEHNRLYWYRQTLGQGPEFLTYFQNEAQLEKSRLLSDRFSAERPKGSFSTLEIQRTEQGDSAMYLCASRSGQGGFGAFFGQGTRLTVV.

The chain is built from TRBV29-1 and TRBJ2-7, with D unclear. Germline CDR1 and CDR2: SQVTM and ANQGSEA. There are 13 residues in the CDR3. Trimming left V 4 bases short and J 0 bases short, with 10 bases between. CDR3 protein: CSVVFASSYEQYF. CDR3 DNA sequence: TGCAGCGTTGTGTTCGCTAGCTCCTACGAGCAGTACTTC.

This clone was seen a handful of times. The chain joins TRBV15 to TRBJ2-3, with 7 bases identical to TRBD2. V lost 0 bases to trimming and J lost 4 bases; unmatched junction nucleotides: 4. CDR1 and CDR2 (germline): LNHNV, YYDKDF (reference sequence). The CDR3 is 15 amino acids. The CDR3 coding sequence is TGTGCCACCAGCAGAGAGATGGGGGGGGCAGATACGCAGTATTTT. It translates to CATSREMGGADTQYF.

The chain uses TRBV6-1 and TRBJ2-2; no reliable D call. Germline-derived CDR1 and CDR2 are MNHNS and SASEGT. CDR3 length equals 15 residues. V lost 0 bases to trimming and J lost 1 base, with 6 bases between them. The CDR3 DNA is TGTGCCAGCAGTGAAGCTGCAGAGAACACCGGGGAGCTGTTTTTT. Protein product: CASSEAAENTGELFF.

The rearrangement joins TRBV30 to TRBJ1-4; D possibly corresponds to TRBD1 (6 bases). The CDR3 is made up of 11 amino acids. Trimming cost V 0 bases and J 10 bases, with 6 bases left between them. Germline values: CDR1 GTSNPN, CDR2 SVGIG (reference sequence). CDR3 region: CAWSVGGKLFF. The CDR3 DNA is TGTGCCTGGAGTGTAGGGGGAAAACTGTTTTTT.

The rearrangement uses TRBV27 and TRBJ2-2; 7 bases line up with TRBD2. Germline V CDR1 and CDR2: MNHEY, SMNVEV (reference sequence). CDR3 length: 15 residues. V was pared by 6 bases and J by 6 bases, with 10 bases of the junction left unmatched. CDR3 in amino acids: CASRSGTDRAGELFF. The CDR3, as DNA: TGTGCCAGCAGAAGCGGGACGGACCGAGCCGGGGAGCTGTTTTTT.

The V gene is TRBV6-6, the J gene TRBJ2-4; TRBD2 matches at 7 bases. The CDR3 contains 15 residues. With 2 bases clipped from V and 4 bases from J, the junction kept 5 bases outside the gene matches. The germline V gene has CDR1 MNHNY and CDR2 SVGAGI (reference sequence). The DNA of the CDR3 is TGTGCCAGCAGTTACCCCAGCGGGAAGAAAAACATTCAGTACTTC. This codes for CASSYPSGKKNIQYF.

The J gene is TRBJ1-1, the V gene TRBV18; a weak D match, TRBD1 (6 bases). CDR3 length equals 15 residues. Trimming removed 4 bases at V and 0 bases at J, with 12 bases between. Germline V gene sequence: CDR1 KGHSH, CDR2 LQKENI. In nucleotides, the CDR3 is TGTGCCAGCTCACGGGGGGCCACCATGAACACTGAAGCTTTCTTT. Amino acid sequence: CASSRGATMNTEAFF.

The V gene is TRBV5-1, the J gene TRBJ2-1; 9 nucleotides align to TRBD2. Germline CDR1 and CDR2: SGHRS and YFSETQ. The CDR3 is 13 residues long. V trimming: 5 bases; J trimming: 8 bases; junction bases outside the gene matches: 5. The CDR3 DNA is TGCGCCAGCAGTAGACTAGCGGATTATGAGCAGTTCTTC. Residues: CASSRLADYEQFF.

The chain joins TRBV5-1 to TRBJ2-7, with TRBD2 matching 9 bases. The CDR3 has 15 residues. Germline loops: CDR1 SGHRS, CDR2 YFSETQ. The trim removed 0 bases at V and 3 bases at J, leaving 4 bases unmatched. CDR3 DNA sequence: TGCGCCAGCAGCTTGGGAGTAGCGGGGGACTACGAGCAGTACTTC. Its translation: CASSLGVAGDYEQYF.

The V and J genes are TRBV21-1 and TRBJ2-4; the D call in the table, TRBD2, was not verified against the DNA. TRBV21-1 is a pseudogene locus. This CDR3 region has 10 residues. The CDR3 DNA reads TGTGCCAGCAGCAACGGGGGTCAGTACTTC. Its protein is CASSNGGQYF.

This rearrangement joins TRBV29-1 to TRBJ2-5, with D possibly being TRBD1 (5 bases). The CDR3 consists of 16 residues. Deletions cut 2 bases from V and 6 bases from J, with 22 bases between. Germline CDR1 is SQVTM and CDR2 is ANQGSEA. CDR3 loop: CSVETLLLYRKQTQYF. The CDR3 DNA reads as TGCAGCGTTGAAACCCTCCTCCTTTACAGGAAACAGACCCAGTACTTC.

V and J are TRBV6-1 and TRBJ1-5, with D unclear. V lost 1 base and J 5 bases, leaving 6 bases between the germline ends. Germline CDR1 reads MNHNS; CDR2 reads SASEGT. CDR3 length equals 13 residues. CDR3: CASSEGDHQPQHF. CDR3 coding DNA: TGTGCCAGCAGTGAAGGGGATCATCAGCCCCAGCATTTT.

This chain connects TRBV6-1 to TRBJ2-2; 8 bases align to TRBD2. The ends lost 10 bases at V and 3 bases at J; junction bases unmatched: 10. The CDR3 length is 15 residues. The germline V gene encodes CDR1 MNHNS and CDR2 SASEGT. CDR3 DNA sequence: TGTGCCACCAGGAGCGGGAGTGTTGACACCGGGGAGCTGTTTTTT. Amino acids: CATRSGSVDTGELFF.

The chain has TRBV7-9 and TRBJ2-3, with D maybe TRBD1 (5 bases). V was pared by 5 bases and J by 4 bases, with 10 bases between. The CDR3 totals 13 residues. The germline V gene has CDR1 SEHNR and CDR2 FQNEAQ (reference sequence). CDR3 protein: CASSPKGADTQYF. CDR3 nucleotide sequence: TGTGCCAGCAGCCCAAAAGGGGCAGATACGCAGTATTTT.

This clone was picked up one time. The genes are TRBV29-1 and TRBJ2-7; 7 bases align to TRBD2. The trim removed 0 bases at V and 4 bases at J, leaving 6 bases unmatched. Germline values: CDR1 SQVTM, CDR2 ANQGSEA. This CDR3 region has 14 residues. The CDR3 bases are TGCAGCGTTGAAGACTCCGCTAGCGGTTACGAGCAGTACTTC. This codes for CSVEDSASGYEQYF.

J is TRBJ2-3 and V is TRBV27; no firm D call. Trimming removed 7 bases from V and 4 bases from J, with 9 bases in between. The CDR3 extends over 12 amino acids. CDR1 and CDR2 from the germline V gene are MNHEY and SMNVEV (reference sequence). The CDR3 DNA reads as TGTGCCAGCAACGGTCCCTCAGATACGCAGTATTTT. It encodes CASNGPSDTQYF.